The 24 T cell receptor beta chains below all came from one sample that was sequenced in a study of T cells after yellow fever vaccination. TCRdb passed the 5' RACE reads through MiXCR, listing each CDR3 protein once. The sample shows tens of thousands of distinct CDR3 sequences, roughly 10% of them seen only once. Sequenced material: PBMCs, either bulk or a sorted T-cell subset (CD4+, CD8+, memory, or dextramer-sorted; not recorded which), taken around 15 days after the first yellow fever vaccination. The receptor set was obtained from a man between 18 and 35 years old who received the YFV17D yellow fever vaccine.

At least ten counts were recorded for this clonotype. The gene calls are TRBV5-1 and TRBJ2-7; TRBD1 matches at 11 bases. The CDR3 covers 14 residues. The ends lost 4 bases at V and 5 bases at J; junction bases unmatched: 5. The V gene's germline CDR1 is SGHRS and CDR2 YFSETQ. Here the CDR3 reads CASSRGQGGHEQYF. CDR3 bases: TGCGCCAGCAGCCGGGGACAGGGGGGACACGAGCAGTACTTC.

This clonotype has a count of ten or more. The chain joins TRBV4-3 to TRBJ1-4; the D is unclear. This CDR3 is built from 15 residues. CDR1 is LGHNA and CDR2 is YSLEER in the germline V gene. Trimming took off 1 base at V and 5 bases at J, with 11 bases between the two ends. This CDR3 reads CASSQARAENEKLFF. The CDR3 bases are TGCGCCAGCAGCCAAGCCCGAGCAGAGAATGAAAAACTGTTTTTT.

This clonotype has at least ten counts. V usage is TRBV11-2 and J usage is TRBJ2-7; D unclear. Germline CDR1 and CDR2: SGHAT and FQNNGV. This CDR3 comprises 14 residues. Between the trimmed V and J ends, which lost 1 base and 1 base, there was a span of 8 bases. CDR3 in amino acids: CASSLGPVSYEQYV. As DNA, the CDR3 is TGTGCCAGCAGCTTAGGTCCGGTGTCCTACGAGCAGTACGTC.

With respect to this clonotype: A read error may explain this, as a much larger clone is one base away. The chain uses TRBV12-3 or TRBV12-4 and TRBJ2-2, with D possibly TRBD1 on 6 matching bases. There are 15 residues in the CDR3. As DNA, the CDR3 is TGTGACAGCAGTTTAGGGCGGCAGGGGAGCGGGGAGCTGTTTTTT. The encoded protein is CDSSLGRQGSGELFF.

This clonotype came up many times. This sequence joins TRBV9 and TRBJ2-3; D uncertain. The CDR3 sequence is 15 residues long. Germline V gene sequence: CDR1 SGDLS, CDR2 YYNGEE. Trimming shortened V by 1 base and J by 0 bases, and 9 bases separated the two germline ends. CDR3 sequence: CASSVQHGSTDTQYF. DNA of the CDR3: TGTGCCAGCAGCGTACAACACGGAAGCACAGATACGCAGTATTTT.

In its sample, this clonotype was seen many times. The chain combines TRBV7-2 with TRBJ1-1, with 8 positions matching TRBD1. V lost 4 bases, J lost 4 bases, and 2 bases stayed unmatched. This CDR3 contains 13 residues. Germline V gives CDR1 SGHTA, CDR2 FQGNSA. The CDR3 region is CASSSQGGTEAFF. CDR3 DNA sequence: TGTGCCAGCAGCTCACAGGGGGGCACTGAAGCTTTCTTT.

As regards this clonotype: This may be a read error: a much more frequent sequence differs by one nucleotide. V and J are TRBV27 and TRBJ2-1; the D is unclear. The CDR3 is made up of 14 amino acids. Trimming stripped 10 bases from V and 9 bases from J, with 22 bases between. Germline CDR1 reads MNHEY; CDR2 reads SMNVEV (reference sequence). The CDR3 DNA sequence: TGTGCCACCCAGACACACGTACGGATTGCTGAGCAGTTCTTC. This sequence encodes CATQTHVRIAEQFF.

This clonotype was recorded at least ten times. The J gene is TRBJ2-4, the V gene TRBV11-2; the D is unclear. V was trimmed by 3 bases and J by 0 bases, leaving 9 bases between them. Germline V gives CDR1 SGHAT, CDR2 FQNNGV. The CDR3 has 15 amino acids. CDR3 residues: CASSFARIAKNIQYF. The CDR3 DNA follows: TGTGCCAGCAGCTTTGCCAGAATAGCCAAAAACATTCAGTACTTC. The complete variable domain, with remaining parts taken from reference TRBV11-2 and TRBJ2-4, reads EAGVAQSPRYKIIEKRQSVAFWCNPISGHATLYWYQQILGQGPKLLIQFQNNGVVDDSQLPKDRFSAERLKGVDSTLKIQPAKLEDSAVYLCASSFARIAKNIQYFGAGTRLSVL.

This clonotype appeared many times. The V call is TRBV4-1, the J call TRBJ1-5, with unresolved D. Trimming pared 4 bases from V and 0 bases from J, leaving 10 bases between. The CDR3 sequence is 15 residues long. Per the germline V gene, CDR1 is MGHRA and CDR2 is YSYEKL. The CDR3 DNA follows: TGCGCCAGCAGCCCCCGGGCAATTAGCAATCAGCCCCAGCATTTT. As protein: CASSPRAISNQPQHF.

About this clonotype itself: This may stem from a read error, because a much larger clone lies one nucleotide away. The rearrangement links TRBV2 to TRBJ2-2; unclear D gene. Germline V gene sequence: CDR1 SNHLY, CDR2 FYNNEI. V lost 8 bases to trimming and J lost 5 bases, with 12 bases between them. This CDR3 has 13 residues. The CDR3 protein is CASCWWRTGELFF. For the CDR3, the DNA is TGTGCCAGCTGCTGGTGGAGAACCGGGGAGCTGTTTTTT.

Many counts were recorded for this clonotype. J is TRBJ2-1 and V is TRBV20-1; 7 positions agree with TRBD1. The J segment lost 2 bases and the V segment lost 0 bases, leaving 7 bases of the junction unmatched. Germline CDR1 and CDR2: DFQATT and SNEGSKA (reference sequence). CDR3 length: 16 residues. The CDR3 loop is CSAREDLTGTYNEQFF. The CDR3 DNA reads TGCAGTGCTAGAGAAGACTTGACAGGGACCTACAATGAGCAGTTCTTC.

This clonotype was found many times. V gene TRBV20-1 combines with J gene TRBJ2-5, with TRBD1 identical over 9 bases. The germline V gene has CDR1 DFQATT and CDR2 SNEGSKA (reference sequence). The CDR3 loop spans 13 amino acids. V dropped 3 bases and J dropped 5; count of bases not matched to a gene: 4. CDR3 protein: CSASDRGGETQYF. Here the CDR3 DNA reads TGCAGTGCTAGTGACAGGGGGGGGGAGACCCAGTACTTC.

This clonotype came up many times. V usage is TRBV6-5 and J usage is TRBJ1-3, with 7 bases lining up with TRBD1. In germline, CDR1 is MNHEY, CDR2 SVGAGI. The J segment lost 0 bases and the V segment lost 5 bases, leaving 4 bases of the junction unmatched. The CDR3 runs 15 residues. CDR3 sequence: CASSIQGYSGNTIYF. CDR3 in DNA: TGTGCCAGCAGTATACAGGGGTACTCTGGAAACACCATATATTTT.

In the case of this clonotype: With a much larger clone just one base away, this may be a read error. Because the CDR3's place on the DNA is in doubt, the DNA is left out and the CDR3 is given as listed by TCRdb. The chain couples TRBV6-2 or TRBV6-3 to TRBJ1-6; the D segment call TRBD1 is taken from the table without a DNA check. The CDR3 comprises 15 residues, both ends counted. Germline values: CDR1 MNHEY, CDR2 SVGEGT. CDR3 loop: CASSNFGQGNSPIHF.

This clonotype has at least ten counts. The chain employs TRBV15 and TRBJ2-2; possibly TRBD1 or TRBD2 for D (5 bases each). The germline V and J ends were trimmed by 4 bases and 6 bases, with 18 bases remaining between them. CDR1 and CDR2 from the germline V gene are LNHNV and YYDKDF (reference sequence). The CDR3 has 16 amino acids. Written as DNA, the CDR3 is TGTGCCACCAGCAAACGGGACGGCCGAGGCGCCGGGGAGCTGTTTTTT. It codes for CATSKRDGRGAGELFF.

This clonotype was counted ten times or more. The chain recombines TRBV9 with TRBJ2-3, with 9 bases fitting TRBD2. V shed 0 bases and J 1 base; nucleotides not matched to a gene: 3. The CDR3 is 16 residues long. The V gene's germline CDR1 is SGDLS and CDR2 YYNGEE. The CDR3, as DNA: TGTGCCAGCAGCGTAGGGCCTAGCGGGGGCACAGATACGCAGTATTTT. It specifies CASSVGPSGGTDTQYF.

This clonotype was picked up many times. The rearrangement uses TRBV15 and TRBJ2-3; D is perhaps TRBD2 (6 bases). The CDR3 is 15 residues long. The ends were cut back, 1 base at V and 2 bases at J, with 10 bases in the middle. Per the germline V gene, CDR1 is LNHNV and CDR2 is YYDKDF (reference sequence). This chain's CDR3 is CATSRVSGNTDTQYF. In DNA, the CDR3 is TGTGCCACCAGCAGAGTTAGCGGTAACACAGATACGCAGTATTTT. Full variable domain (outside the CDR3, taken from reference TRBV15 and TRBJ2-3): DAMVIQNPRYQVTQFGKPVTLSCSQTLNHNVMYWYQQKSSQAPKLLFHYYDKDFNNEADTPDNFQSRRPNTSFCFLDIRSPGLGDTAMYLCATSRVSGNTDTQYFGPGTRLTVL.

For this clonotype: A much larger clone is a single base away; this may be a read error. The CDR3 region has the DNA TGCAGTGCTGCCATGAGTCGGGGGAGCTACGAGCAGTACTTC. It yields the protein CSAAMSRGSYEQYF. V and J are TRBV20-1 and TRBJ2-7; D perhaps matches TRBD2 (6 bases). CDR1 and CDR2 from the germline V gene are DFQATT and SNEGSKA (reference sequence). Trimming removed 5 bases at V and 3 bases at J, with 17 bases between. The CDR3 totals 14 residues.

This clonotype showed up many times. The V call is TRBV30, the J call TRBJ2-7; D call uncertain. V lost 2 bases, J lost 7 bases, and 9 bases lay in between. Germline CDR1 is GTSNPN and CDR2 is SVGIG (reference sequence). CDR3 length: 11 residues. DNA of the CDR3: TGTGCCTGGAGTAATTATCTGGAGCAGTACTTC. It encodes CAWSNYLEQYF. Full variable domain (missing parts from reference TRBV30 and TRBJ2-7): SQTIHQWPATLVQPVGSPLSLECTVEGTSNPNLYWYRQAAGRGLQLLFYSVGIGQISSEVPQNLSASRPQDRQFILSSKKLLLSDSGFYLCAWSNYLEQYFGPGTRLTVT.

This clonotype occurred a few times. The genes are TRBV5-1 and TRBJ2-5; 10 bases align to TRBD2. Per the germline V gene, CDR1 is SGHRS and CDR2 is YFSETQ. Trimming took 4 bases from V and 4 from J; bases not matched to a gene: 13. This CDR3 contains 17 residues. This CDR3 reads CASSPPAAGGPGETQYF. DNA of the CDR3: TGCGCCAGCAGCCCCCCGGCAGCGGGGGGGCCTGGAGAGACCCAGTACTTC. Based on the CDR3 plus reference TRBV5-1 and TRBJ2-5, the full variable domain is KAGVTQTPRYLIKTRGQQVTLSCSPISGHRSVSWYQQTPGQGLQFLFEYFSETQRNKGNFPGRFSGRQFSNSRSEMNVSTLELGDSALYLCASSPPAAGGPGETQYFGPGTRLLVL.

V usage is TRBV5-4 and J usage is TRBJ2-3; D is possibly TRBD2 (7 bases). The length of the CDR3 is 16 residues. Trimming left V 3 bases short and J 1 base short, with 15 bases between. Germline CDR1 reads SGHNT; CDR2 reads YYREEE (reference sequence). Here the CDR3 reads CASSYHREGGTDTQYF. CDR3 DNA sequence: TGTGCCAGCAGCTACCACAGGGAGGGCGGCACAGATACGCAGTATTTT.

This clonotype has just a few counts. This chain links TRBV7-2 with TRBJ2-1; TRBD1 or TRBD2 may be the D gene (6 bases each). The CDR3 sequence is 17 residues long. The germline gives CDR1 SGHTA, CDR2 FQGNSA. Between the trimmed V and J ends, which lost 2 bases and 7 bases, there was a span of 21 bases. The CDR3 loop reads CASSLYRGATTGNEQFF. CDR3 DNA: TGTGCCAGCAGCTTATATAGGGGGGCTACCACTGGGAATGAGCAGTTCTTC.

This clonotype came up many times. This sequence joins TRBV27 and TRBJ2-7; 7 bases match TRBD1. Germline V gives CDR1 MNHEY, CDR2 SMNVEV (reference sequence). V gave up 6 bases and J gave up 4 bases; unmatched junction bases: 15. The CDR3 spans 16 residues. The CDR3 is CASSKTLDRDNYEQYF. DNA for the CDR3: TGTGCCAGCAGCAAAACTCTTGACAGGGATAATTACGAGCAGTACTTC.

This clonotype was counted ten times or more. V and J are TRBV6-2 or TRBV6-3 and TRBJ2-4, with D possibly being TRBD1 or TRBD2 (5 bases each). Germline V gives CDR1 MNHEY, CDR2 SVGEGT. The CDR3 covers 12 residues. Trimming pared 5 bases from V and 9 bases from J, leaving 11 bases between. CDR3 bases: TGTGCCAGCAGTCCGGGGCTCGCCATTCAGTACTTC. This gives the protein CASSPGLAIQYF.